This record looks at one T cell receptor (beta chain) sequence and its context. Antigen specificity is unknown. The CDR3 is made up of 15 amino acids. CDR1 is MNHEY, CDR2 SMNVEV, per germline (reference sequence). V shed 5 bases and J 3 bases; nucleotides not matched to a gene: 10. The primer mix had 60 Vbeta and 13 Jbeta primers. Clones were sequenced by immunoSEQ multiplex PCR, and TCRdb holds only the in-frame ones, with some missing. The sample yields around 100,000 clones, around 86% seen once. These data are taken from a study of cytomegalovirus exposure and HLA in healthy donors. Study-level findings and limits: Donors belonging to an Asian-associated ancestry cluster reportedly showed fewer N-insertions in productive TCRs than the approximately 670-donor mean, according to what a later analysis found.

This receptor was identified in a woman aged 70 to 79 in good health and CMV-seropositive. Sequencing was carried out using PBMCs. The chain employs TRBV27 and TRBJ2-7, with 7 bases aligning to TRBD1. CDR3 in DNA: TGTGCCAGCAGTATAGACCGACAGGGAAGCTACGAGCAGTACTTC. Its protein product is CASSIDRQGSYEQYF.